This T cell receptor beta chain was obtained from a study of shared clonotypes between healthy human individuals. Study findings and constraints: Owing to a small donor count, the genetic and exposure-history diversity represented was limited.

This table comes from immunoSEQ multiplex PCR, and its TCRdb copy is limited to in-frame clones, with some not included. The table has some 2 million clones, 85% to 95% seen once. Regarding this clone: Its specificity is not known.

This CDR3 is 14 amino acids long. The chain recombines TRBV21-1 with TRBJ2-7. TRBV21-1 represents a pseudogene. Sequencing was performed on naive CD4+ T cells sorted from blood. Subset defined: CD45RA+ positively selected. This clonotype was sampled from a man between 18 and 35 years old in good health. CDR3 loop: CASSKTEARGEQYF. CDR3 nucleotides: TGTGCCAGCAGCAAAACTGAAGCCCGTGGGGAGCAGTACTTC.